This T cell receptor (beta chain) was identified in a study of cytomegalovirus exposure and HLA in healthy donors. Across the study: Researchers previously reported finding some 110 million unique TCR beta sequences from roughly 180 million T cells. Overall study results and limits: TCR beta chain V- and J-gene trimming was linked, in a later analysis, to a missense variant in DCLRE1C. Cytomegalovirus status was reportedly diagnosed by the classifier with high specificity and sensitivity.

Deletions cut 5 bases from V and 3 bases from J, with 11 bases between. This CDR3 spans 13 amino acids. In germline, CDR1 is SGHAT, CDR2 FQNNGV. Note on this clone: What it binds is not known.

Both 60 Vbeta primers and 13 Jbeta primers went into the PCR. Generated by immunoSEQ multiplex PCR, the TCRdb table keeps only in-frame clones and is missing some. The data contain around 280,000 clones, about 90% of them singletons. This sequence was found in a woman younger than 30 in good health and CMV-seronegative. J is TRBJ2-7 and V is TRBV11-2, with a tentative D call TRBD2 (6 bases). The sequenced material came from PBMCs. The DNA for the CDR3 is TGTGCCAGCAGCCAGGGACTGAACTACGAGCAGTACTTC. The encoded protein is CASSQGLNYEQYF.